This TCR beta chain originates from a study of blood T cell repertoires in COVID-19. Study at large: T cells, B-cell-depleted T cells, or PBMCs supplied cDNA or gDNA.

Cohorts were based on clinical histories the participants reported. Exposed volunteers were people who met a COVID-19 case within 2 weeks before study entry. Study processing details: Cell counts per sample came from amplifying reference gene primers. Here immunoSEQ multiplex PCR was the method, and the copy in TCRdb shows in-frame clones only, minus some. V and J calls and clone size are copied from that table; D and trimming were computed from the DNA. Of 200,000 to 250,000 clones in the sample, over 80% were seen once. Germline V gives CDR1 SGHNT, CDR2 YYREEE (reference sequence). Trimming shortened V by 7 bases and J by 3 bases, and 14 bases separated the two germline ends. This CDR3 is built from 14 residues.

The sample consisted of PBMCs or T cells enriched from blood (not recorded which). V is TRBV5-4 and J is TRBJ1-3; no definite D call. The receptor was derived from a woman aged 25 to 45 who had been exposed to COVID-19. The chain's CDR3 is CASQRNDGGNTIYF. In DNA form, the CDR3 reads TGTGCCAGCCAGCGAAACGATGGTGGAAACACCATATATTTT. Based on the CDR3 plus reference TRBV5-4 and TRBJ1-3, the full variable domain is ETGVTQSPTHLIKTRGQQVTLRCSSQSGHNTVSWYQQALGQGPQFIFQYYREEENGRGNFPPRFSGLQFPNYSSELNVNALELDDSALYLCASQRNDGGNTIYFGEGSWLTVV.